These T cell receptor beta chains were read from a single sample in a study of shared clonotypes between healthy human individuals. Clones were sequenced by immunoSEQ multiplex PCR, and TCRdb holds only the in-frame ones, with some missing. The table includes roughly 400,000 clones, 90% to 97% detected once. Specimen: memory CD8+ T cells sorted from blood. Receptors were obtained from a man younger than 40 in good health. Each CDR3 is given with its conserved first and last residue. D genes are given only for firm matches. Not every row has a clone size; where given, it reads once, few, many or a size class.

v_gene	d_gene	abundance	j_gene	CDR3aa	CDR3nt
TRBV29-1	NA	NA	TRBJ2-1	CSAAPPESGNEQFF	TGCAGCGCCGCCCCTCCCGAGAGTGGGAATGAGCAGTTCTTC
TRBV9	NA	NA	TRBJ2-7	CASSPRASVSYEQYF	TGTGCCAGCAGCCCTCGAGCTAGCGTCTCCTACGAGCAGTACTTC
TRBV7-8	TRBD1	NA	TRBJ1-4	CASSLVGTGTEAFATNEKLFF	TGTGCCAGCAGCTTAGTGGGTACCGGGACAGAGGCTTTTGCAACTAATGAAAAACTGTTTTTT
TRBV9	NA	NA	TRBJ2-3	CASSVVGLNTDTQYF	TGTGCCAGCAGCGTAGTGGGACTCAACACAGATACGCAGTATTTT
TRBV7-3	NA	NA	TRBJ1-1	CASSLARTDEAFF	TGTGCCAGCAGCTTAGCGCGGACAGATGAAGCTTTCTTT
TRBV7-9	NA	once	TRBJ1-1	CASSLFGENTEAFF	TGTGCCAGCAGCTTATTTGGAGAGAACACTGAAGCTTTCTTT
TRBV6-1	NA	NA	TRBJ2-1	CAAQRGGSRNEQFF	TGTGCCGCTCAGAGGGGGGGGTCAAGGAATGAGCAGTTCTTC
TRBV7-2	NA	NA	TRBJ2-2	CASSKYTGELFF	TGTGCCAGCAGCAAGTACACCGGGGAGCTGTTTTTT
TRBV5-1	NA	NA	TRBJ2-7	CASSPQGDEQYF	TGCGCCAGCAGCCCACAGGGTGACGAGCAGTACTTC
TRBV28	NA	NA	TRBJ2-1	CASSSLLVQFF	TGTGCCAGCAGTTCATTGTTGGTGCAGTTCTTC
TRBV7-9	TRBD2	NA	TRBJ2-1	CASSDTTSGSRNEQFF	TGTGCCAGCAGTGATACGACTAGCGGGAGTCGCAATGAGCAGTTCTTC
TRBV14	TRBD1	NA	TRBJ2-6	CASSQDLYRGPSSGANVLTF	TGTGCCAGCAGCCAAGACCTCTACAGGGGCCCCAGCTCTGGGGCCAACGTCCTGACTTTC
TRBV6-5	NA	NA	TRBJ2-3	CASRQGRTQYF	TGTGCCAGCAGACAGGGTAGGACGCAGTATTTT
TRBV10-2	NA	NA	TRBJ2-3	CASRQTGSTDTQYF	TGCGCCAGCAGACAAACAGGGAGCACAGATACGCAGTATTTT
TRBV11-2	TRBD1	NA	TRBJ2-7	CASSSGTGLEQYF	TGTGCCAGCAGCTCCGGGACAGGGCTCGAGCAGTACTTC
TRBV19	NA	NA	TRBJ1-5	CASSIESMGQPQHF	TGTGCCAGTAGTATCGAGTCTATGGGCCAGCCCCAGCATTTT
TRBV28	NA	NA	TRBJ1-1	CASSLSPRTALEAFF	TGTGCCAGCAGTTTATCCCCGAGGACGGCCTTAGAAGCTTTCTTT
TRBV5-1	TRBD1	NA	TRBJ1-2	CASSPGQANYGYTF	TGCGCCAGCAGCCCGGGACAGGCTAACTATGGCTACACCTTC
TRBV11-2	NA	NA	TRBJ2-3	CASSLRVAATDTQYF	TGTGCCAGCAGCTTGAGGGTAGCGGCCACAGATACGCAGTATTTT
TRBV20-1	NA	NA	TRBJ2-5	CSGLEEETQYF	TGCAGTGGGCTCGAGGAGGAGACCCAGTACTTC
TRBV27	TRBD1	NA	TRBJ1-5	CASSSKYPTKTGTAGMDQPQHF	TGTGCCAGCAGTTCAAAATATCCTACCAAAACCGGGACAGCGGGGATGGATCAGCCCCAGCATTTT
TRBV5-1	NA	NA	TRBJ2-6	CASSLGQGSGANVLTF	TGCGCCAGCAGCTTGGGTCAGGGGTCCGGGGCCAACGTCCTGACTTTC
TRBV7-2	TRBD2	NA	TRBJ2-7	CASSFPGLAENSYEQYF	TGTGCCAGCAGCTTTCCGGGACTAGCGGAAAACTCCTACGAGCAGTACTTC
TRBV18	TRBD2	once	TRBJ2-3	CASSPRGSSTDTQYF	TGTGCCAGCTCACCACGCGGGAGTTCCACAGATACGCAGTATTTT
TRBV10-1	TRBD2	NA	TRBJ2-1	CASSESGRSGRGNEQFF	TGCGCCAGCAGTGAGTCGGGTAGGAGCGGGAGGGGCAATGAGCAGTTCTTC
TRBV11-3	NA	NA	TRBJ2-1	CASSLTGISYNEQFF	TGTGCCAGCAGCCTAACAGGGATCTCCTACAATGAGCAGTTCTTC
TRBV5-6	NA	once	TRBJ1-5	CASSLEGEGAQHF	TGTGCCAGCAGCTTGGAGGGGGAAGGAGCCCAGCATTTT
TRBV2	NA	NA	TRBJ2-1	CASRESGGLYNEQFF	TGTGCCAGCAGAGAGAGCGGAGGCCTCTACAATGAGCAGTTCTTC
TRBV30	NA	once	TRBJ2-7	CAWNTYSYEQYF	TGTGCCTGGAATACTTACTCCTACGAGCAGTACTTC
TRBV19	NA	NA	TRBJ2-2	CASTREAPGANTGELFF	TGTGCCAGTACCAGGGAGGCCCCTGGGGCGAACACCGGGGAGCTGTTTTTT
TRBV27	NA	NA	TRBJ2-5	CASSSSGRVQETQYF	TGTGCCAGCAGTTCAAGCGGGCGGGTTCAAGAGACCCAGTACTTC
TRBV25-1	NA	NA	TRBJ2-7	CASSDYYEQYF	TGTGCCAGCAGTGACTACTACGAGCAGTACTTC
TRBV7-6	NA	NA	TRBJ2-7	CASSLGTGKRGEQYF	TGTGCCAGCAGCTTAGGAACGGGAAAAAGGGGCGAGCAGTACTTC
TRBV5-1	NA	NA	TRBJ2-5	CASRYQETQYF	TGCGCCAGTCGATACCAAGAGACCCAGTACTTC
TRBV19	TRBD2	NA	TRBJ2-7	CASSIASGSYEQYF	TGTGCCAGTAGTATAGCTAGCGGGAGTTACGAGCAGTACTTC
TRBV5-1	TRBD1	NA	TRBJ2-2	CASSGQGAGELFF	TGCGCCAGCAGCGGACAGGGGGCCGGGGAGCTGTTTTTT
TRBV13	NA	few	TRBJ1-1	CASSPRWGAPEAFF	TGTGCCAGCAGCCCACGTTGGGGGGCGCCTGAAGCTTTCTTT
TRBV7-9	NA	NA	TRBJ2-2	CASSLVKTANTGELFF	TGTGCCAGCAGCTTAGTCAAGACGGCGAACACCGGGGAGCTGTTTTTT
TRBV11-1	NA	NA	TRBJ2-7	CASSLGNKPYEQYF	TGTGCCAGCAGCTTGGGGAACAAGCCCTACGAGCAGTACTTC
TRBV5-1	NA	NA	TRBJ2-5	CASRPIAAQETQYF	TGCGCCAGCAGGCCGATAGCGGCCCAAGAGACCCAGTACTTC
TRBV21-1	NA	NA	TRBJ1-2	CASSKEDRAFYGYTF	TGTGCCAGCAGCAAAGAGGACAGGGCTTTCTATGGCTACACCTTC
TRBV5-6	TRBD2	NA	TRBJ2-1	CASSQLAGSLYNEQFF	TGTGCCAGCAGCCAACTAGCGGGTAGCCTCTACAATGAGCAGTTCTTC
TRBV28	TRBD1	NA	TRBJ1-5	CASSFETGRYQPQHF	TGTGCCAGCAGTTTTGAGACAGGGCGTTATCAGCCCCAGCATTTT
TRBV13	NA	NA	TRBJ2-7	CASSILEGHEQYF	TGTGCCAGCAGCATCCTCGAGGGGCACGAGCAGTACTTC
TRBV7-9	NA	NA	TRBJ2-7	CASSLGASISYEQYF	TGTGCCAGCAGCTTAGGCGCCTCTATCTCCTACGAGCAGTACTTC
TRBV4-2	NA	NA	TRBJ2-3	CASSPLVGTDTQYF	TGTGCCAGCAGCCCGCTAGTGGGCACAGATACGCAGTATTTT
TRBV5-8	TRBD2	NA	TRBJ2-7	CASSSSPSGLEVEQYF	TGTGCCAGCAGCTCCTCTCCTAGCGGCCTCGAGGTCGAGCAGTACTTC
TRBV11-1	NA	NA	TRBJ2-2	CASSLDRDTGELFF	TGTGCCAGCAGCTTAGACAGGGACACCGGGGAGCTGTTTTTT
TRBV7-9	TRBD1	NA	TRBJ2-7	CASSLRTGAYEQYF	TGTGCCAGCAGCTTACGGACAGGGGCCTACGAGCAGTACTTC
TRBV30	TRBD2	NA	TRBJ2-1	CAWGRANEQFF	TGTGCCTGGGGGAGGGCCAATGAGCAGTTCTTC
TRBV6-5	NA	NA	TRBJ2-7	CASSPGLYYEQYF	TGTGCCAGCAGCCCCGGACTGTACTACGAGCAGTACTTC
TRBV7-2	TRBD2	NA	TRBJ2-5	CASSNYPTSGGETQYF	TGTGCCAGCAGCAACTACCCAACTAGCGGTGGAGAGACCCAGTACTTC
TRBV4-1	NA	NA	TRBJ2-5	CASSQDRGETQYF	TGCGCCAGCAGCCAAGATCGGGGGGAGACCCAGTACTTC
TRBV5-4	TRBD2	NA	TRBJ2-7	CASSLGLAGGSVEQYF	TGTGCCAGCAGCTTGGGTCTAGCGGGAGGGTCGGTCGAGCAGTACTTC
TRBV5-4	TRBD2	NA	TRBJ2-7	CASSPGTSGRWEQYF	TGTGCCAGCAGCCCCGGGACTAGCGGGAGGTGGGAGCAGTACTTC
TRBV30	TRBD1	NA	TRBJ1-1	CACGGPGGEYTEAFF	TGTGCCTGTGGGGGTCCAGGGGGCGAGTACACTGAAGCTTTCTTT
TRBV9	NA	NA	TRBJ1-5	CASSVWGASNQPQHF	TGTGCCAGCAGCGTGTGGGGGGCCAGCAATCAGCCCCAGCATTTT
TRBV7-9	NA	NA	TRBJ2-2	CASSFGVVTGELFF	TGTGCCAGCAGCTTTGGAGTGGTCACCGGGGAGCTGTTTTTT
TRBV9	TRBD2	NA	TRBJ2-1	CASSTQLAGGWNEQFF	TGTGCCAGCAGCACCCAACTAGCGGGAGGGTGGAATGAGCAGTTCTTC